A selection of T cell receptor beta chains follows, all from one sample in a study of T-cell memory formation after mild COVID-19. TCRdb recomputed calls from the 5' RACE reads with MiXCR, one row per CDR3 protein. The sample includes 270,000 or so distinct CDR3 sequences, over 15% of them seen just once. The sample taken for sequencing was PBMCs or a T cell subset sorted from them (not recorded which). These TCRs come from a man younger than 35 who had mild COVID-19 (a few samples of this study predate the infection). Cell type and time point are not known. The CDR3 runs from the conserved cysteine through the conserved F or W. Fields, in order: clone size, V gene, D gene, J gene, CDR3 protein, CDR3 DNA. D genes are given only for firm matches. Clone size, where shown, is once, few, many, or a class for clones that have expanded.

many	TRBV7-9	TRBD2	TRBJ2-5	CASSFGGGQETQYF	TGTGCCAGCAGCTTCGGCGGGGGACAAGAGACCCAGTACTTC
many	TRBV12-3/TRBV12-4	TRBD2	TRBJ2-5	CASSFGLAGVQETQYF	TGTGCCAGCAGTTTCGGGCTAGCGGGGGTTCAAGAGACCCAGTACTTC
few	TRBV4-1	-	TRBJ1-4	CASRRGRNEKLFF	TGCGCCAGCAGACGGGGTCGTAATGAAAAACTGTTTTTT
-	TRBV9	-	TRBJ2-5	CASSVMAGPQETQYF	TGTGCCAGCAGCGTGATGGCGGGGCCCCAAGAGACCCAGTACTTC
many	TRBV7-9	TRBD1	TRBJ1-1	CASSRQGAEAFF	TGTGCCAGCAGCCGGCAGGGGGCCGAAGCTTTCTTT
few	TRBV12-3/TRBV12-4	-	TRBJ2-5	CASSIRRRAETQYF	TGTGCCAGCAGTATTCGCAGGAGGGCAGAGACCCAGTACTTC
-	TRBV20-1	-	TRBJ2-2	CSARVPNTGELFF	TGCAGTGCTAGAGTGCCGAACACCGGGGAGCTGTTTTTT
few	TRBV6-5	TRBD1	TRBJ2-5	CASRVTGGRRETQYF	TGTGCCAGCAGGGTTACAGGGGGCCGACGAGAGACCCAGTACTTC
many	TRBV4-1	-	TRBJ1-6	CASSQDLWDSPLHF	TGCGCCAGCAGCCAAGACCTTTGGGATTCACCCCTCCACTTT
-	TRBV4-2	TRBD2	TRBJ2-1	CASSQPGTSGDNEQFF	TGTGCCAGCAGCCAACCCGGGACTAGCGGGGACAATGAGCAGTTCTTC
few	TRBV4-2	-	TRBJ2-7	CASSQDWTREPEQYF	TGTGCCAGCAGCCAAGATTGGACCCGGGAACCCGAGCAGTACTTC
few	TRBV27	-	TRBJ2-5	CASSTRQGGVETQYF	TGTGCCAGCAGTACGCGACAGGGAGGAGTCGAGACCCAGTACTTC
few	TRBV6-5	-	TRBJ2-3	CASSYSGGLTDTQYF	TGTGCCAGCAGTTACTCGGGGGGACTCACAGATACGCAGTATTTT
few	TRBV9	-	TRBJ2-2	CASRDQGITGELFF	TGTGCCAGCAGGGATCAGGGGATCACCGGGGAGCTGTTTTTT
few	TRBV5-1	-	TRBJ2-5	CASSLVGQGGETQYF	TGCGCCAGCAGCTTGGTGGGGCAGGGAGGAGAGACCCAGTACTTC
-	TRBV10-3	-	TRBJ1-2	CAIRRQTNDIYGYTF	TGTGCCATCCGTAGACAGACAAACGATATCTATGGCTACACCTTC
-	TRBV6-6	-	TRBJ1-2	CASSFGQGLDGYTF	TGTGCCAGCAGTTTTGGTCAGGGTTTGGATGGCTACACCTTC
few	TRBV20-1	-	TRBJ2-3	CSARDDRHTGITDTQYF	TGCAGTGCTAGAGACGACCGGCACACTGGAATCACAGATACGCAGTATTTT
few	TRBV3-1	-	TRBJ2-1	CASSQSDKNEQFF	TGTGCCAGCAGCCAATCTGACAAGAATGAGCAGTTCTTC
few	TRBV29-1	-	TRBJ2-2	CSGRVTGELFF	TGCAGCGGTCGGGTAACCGGGGAGCTGTTTTTT
-	TRBV11-1	-	TRBJ1-1	CASSQERGMTEAFF	TGTGCCAGCAGCCAAGAGCGGGGGATGACTGAAGCTTTCTTT
-	TRBV4-3	-	TRBJ1-6	CASSQADTYNSPLHF	TGCGCCAGCAGCCAAGCAGACACCTATAATTCACCCCTCCACTTT
many	TRBV5-1	-	TRBJ2-1	CASSLAEFSYNEQFF	TGCGCCAGCAGCTTGGCGGAATTTTCCTACAATGAGCAGTTCTTC
few	TRBV20-1	TRBD2	TRBJ2-7	CSAPKGLAGVGEQYF	TGCAGTGCTCCGAAGGGACTAGCGGGGGTAGGCGAGCAGTACTTC
few	TRBV4-1	-	TRBJ1-1	CASSQVGWGALNTEAFF	TGCGCCAGCAGCCAAGTAGGCTGGGGAGCTCTGAACACTGAAGCTTTCTTT